A single TCR beta chain is shown here with its context. The data were taken from a study of blood T cells in healthy people across ages. A second PCR, run for roughly 7 to 12 cycles, used a sample-barcoded 5' primer plus a J-beta primer mix. TCRdb re-called the 5' RACE reads with MiXCR, one entry per CDR3 protein. Counted here are roughly 730,000 distinct CDR3 sequences, 56% occurring once; the ten biggest clones make up about a quarter. The V gene lost 6 bases and the J gene lost 6 bases, with 12 bases spanning the gap. This CDR3 is built from 13 residues. The chain carries TRBV12-3 or TRBV12-4 and TRBJ2-1, with D perhaps matching TRBD1 (7 bases). The TCR sequence derives from a man in his forties in good health. Sequencing input: blood. Written as DNA, the CDR3 is TGTGCCAGCAGCAGGGGGAGGTTCAATGAGCAGTTCTTC. This translates into CASSRGRFNEQFF.